This is a list of T cell receptor beta chains from one sample in a study of blood T cell repertoires in COVID-19. Generated by immunoSEQ multiplex PCR, the TCRdb table keeps only in-frame clones and is missing some. The sample carries about 120,000 clones, approximately 80% recorded once. The material sequenced was peripheral blood. The receptors come from a woman aged 70-85 years with acute or convalescent COVID-19. CDR3s include the opening cysteine and the closing phenylalanine or tryptophan. A D gene is named only where the DNA matches it firmly. Only some rows state a clone size, as once, few, many or a class for expanded clones.

TRBV19	-	TRBJ2-2	-	CASGNLNTGELFF	TGTGCCAGCGGGAACCTGAACACCGGGGAGCTGTTTTTT
TRBV5-8	TRBD1	TRBJ1-5	-	CASGTGSNINQPQHF	TGTGCCAGCGGGACAGGGAGTAATATCAATCAGCCCCAGCATTTT
TRBV5-1	TRBD1	TRBJ1-2	-	CASSLGSGTGTVSGGYTF	TGCGCCAGCAGCCTGGGGTCCGGGACAGGGACCGTATCGGGAGGCTACACCTTC
TRBV4-1	-	TRBJ2-4	few	CASSQDPGVGGNIQYF	TGCGCCAGCAGCCAAGATCCTGGGGTAGGAGGAAACATTCAGTACTTC
TRBV7-6	TRBD2	TRBJ2-5	-	CASSSGTSVKETQYF	TGTGCCAGCAGCTCCGGGACTAGCGTCAAAGAGACCCAGTACTTC
TRBV18	TRBD2	TRBJ2-4	-	CASSPSGSSNIQYF	TGTGCCAGCTCCCCTAGCGGGAGTAGCAACATTCAGTACTTC
TRBV5-1	TRBD1	TRBJ1-6	-	CASSLEGQGAYNSPLHF	TGCGCCAGCAGCTTGGAAGGACAGGGGGCGTATAATTCACCCCTCCACTTT
TRBV9	-	TRBJ1-4	once	CASSFSRGPNEKLFF	TGTGCCAGCAGCTTCTCCAGGGGCCCTAATGAAAAACTGTTTTTT
TRBV13	-	TRBJ1-2	-	CASSRRGNYGYTF	TGTGCCAGCAGCCGCAGGGGTAACTATGGCTACACCTTC
TRBV12-3/TRBV12-4	TRBD2	TRBJ2-3	-	CASSVGTTNTQYF	TGTGCCAGCAGTGTAGGGACTACTAATACGCAGTATTTT
TRBV9	TRBD1	TRBJ2-3	few	CASSVSQGADTQYF	TGTGCCAGCAGCGTAAGTCAGGGGGCAGATACGCAGTATTTT
TRBV10-3	-	TRBJ1-5	-	CAISEGGANQPQHF	TGTGCCATCAGCGAGGGGGGGGCCAATCAGCCCCAGCATTTT
TRBV29-1	TRBD2	TRBJ2-2	-	CSVAPGLASTGELFF	TGCAGCGTAGCCCCGGGACTAGCGAGCACCGGGGAGCTGTTTTTT
TRBV7-3	-	TRBJ1-2	-	CASSLTGGGDYGYTF	TGTGCCAGCAGCTTAACGGGAGGGGGAGACTATGGCTACACCTTC
TRBV29-1	-	TRBJ1-2	once	CSASGGRTPHGYTF	TGCAGCGCCTCGGGGGGACGGACGCCCCATGGCTACACCTTC
TRBV5-3	-	TRBJ2-7	-	CARSLRCEQYF	TGTGCCAGAAGCTTGCGGTGCGAGCAGTACTTC
TRBV28	-	TRBJ2-5	-	CASSSGETQYF	TGTGCCAGCAGTAGCGGGGAGACCCAGTACTTC
TRBV7-3	TRBD2	TRBJ2-7	few	CASSFPGGEQYF	TGTGCCAGCAGCTTCCCGGGGGGGGAGCAGTACTTC
TRBV19	TRBD1	TRBJ1-5	-	CASSIGDREGQPQHF	TGTGCCAGTAGTATAGGGGACAGGGAGGGCCAGCCCCAGCATTTT
TRBV12-3/TRBV12-4	-	TRBJ1-1	-	CASSSGLNTEAFF	TGTGCCAGCAGCTCAGGGTTGAACACTGAAGCTTTCTTT
TRBV30	TRBD2	TRBJ2-1	-	CAWSGTSGGGYNEQFF	TGTGCCTGGAGTGGGACTAGCGGCGGGGGGTACAATGAGCAGTTCTTC
TRBV6-5	-	TRBJ1-3	-	CASREGWGGNTIYF	TGTGCCAGCAGGGAGGGTTGGGGCGGAAACACCATATATTTT
TRBV19	-	TRBJ1-5	-	CASSIEGLANQPQHF	TGTGCCAGTAGTATTGAGGGCTTAGCAAATCAGCCCCAGCATTTT
TRBV29-1	TRBD1	TRBJ2-3	-	CSAGQGKDTQYF	TGCAGCGCCGGACAGGGGAAGGATACGCAGTATTTT
TRBV30	-	TRBJ1-2	once	CAWSVPGYGYTF	TGTGCCTGGAGTGTACCAGGGTATGGCTACACCTTC
TRBV12-5	-	TRBJ1-2	-	CASGLLSNYGYTF	TGTGCTAGTGGTTTGCTCTCTAACTATGGCTACACCTTC
TRBV6-5	-	TRBJ1-2	-	CASTGGVRNYGYTF	TGTGCCAGCACCGGGGGGGTCAGAAACTATGGCTACACCTTC
TRBV6-5	-	TRBJ1-2	-	CASNTGPGYGYTF	TGTGCCAGCAATACAGGGCCGGGGTATGGCTACACCTTC
TRBV14	-	TRBJ2-1	few	CASSQTPGRPPYNEQFF	TGTGCCAGCAGCCAAACACCAGGCCGACCTCCCTACAATGAGCAGTTCTTC
TRBV11-2	-	TRBJ1-3	-	CASSPLRLAGNTIYF	TGTGCCAGCAGCCCCCTGAGGCTAGCGGGAAACACCATATATTTT
TRBV15	-	TRBJ2-5	once	CATTTGYQETQYF	TGTGCCACCACCACGGGGTACCAAGAGACCCAGTACTTC
TRBV2	TRBD1	TRBJ2-7	-	CASREQGASYEQYF	TGTGCCAGCAGGGAGCAGGGGGCTTCCTACGAGCAGTACTTC
TRBV4-2	-	TRBJ2-5	-	CASSQAQYQETQYF	TGTGCCAGCAGCCAAGCCCAGTACCAAGAGACCCAGTACTTC
TRBV30	-	TRBJ2-7	-	CAWSVLASGEQYF	TGTGCCTGGAGTGTATTAGCTAGTGGTGAGCAGTACTTC
TRBV30	TRBD2	TRBJ2-2	-	CAWSDLAGVETGELFF	TGTGCCTGGAGTGATCTAGCGGGAGTAGAAACCGGGGAGCTGTTTTTT
TRBV5-6	-	TRBJ2-2	-	CASSLTRLNTGELFF	TGTGCCAGCAGCTTAACTCGCCTGAACACCGGGGAGCTGTTTTTT
TRBV5-1	TRBD2	TRBJ2-6	-	CASSFLTSGTSGANVLTF	TGCGCCAGCAGCTTCCTGACTAGCGGGACCTCTGGGGCCAACGTCCTGACTTTC
TRBV5-1	TRBD2	TRBJ2-1	-	CASSSGLAGGPPVNEQFF	TGCGCCAGCAGCTCTGGACTAGCGGGGGGGCCGCCTGTCAATGAGCAGTTCTTC
TRBV4-2	TRBD2	TRBJ2-4	-	CASSQDPAGPVAKNIQYF	TGTGCCAGCAGCCAAGATCCAGCGGGGCCGGTAGCCAAAAACATTCAGTACTTC
TRBV5-1	-	TRBJ2-1	-	CASSLQSQNNEQFF	TGCGCCAGCAGCTTGCAAAGTCAGAACAATGAGCAGTTCTTC